The 10 T cell receptor beta chains listed next were all sequenced from one sample in a study of T cells in Graves' hyperthyroidism and ophthalmopathy. RNA transcripts were the template for amplifying TCR beta CDR3 regions. During a first-round RT-PCR of the TCR CDR3, the HTBI primer set was used. TCRdb analysed the multiplex PCR reads with MiXCR anew, one entry per CDR3 protein. The table records approximately 510,000 distinct CDR3 sequences, around 43% of them present only once. The sample comprised peripheral blood or thyroid tissue (not recorded which). These receptor sequences come from an adult woman with Graves' disease, either hyperthyroidism or ophthalmopathy (not recorded which).

This clonotype was counted ten times or more. V usage is TRBV24-1 and J usage is TRBJ2-2; D unclear. The V end lost 4 bases, the J end lost 2 bases, and 10 bases lay between the germline ends. The germline CDR1 and CDR2 sequences are KGHDR and SFDVKD. The CDR3 spans 15 residues. In DNA form, the CDR3 reads TGTGCCACCAGTGACCAGGTGGCCAACACCGGGGAGCTGTTTTTT. Amino acid sequence: CATSDQVANTGELFF.

This clonotype was seen ten or more times. This sequence joins TRBV7-6 and TRBJ1-1, with D hard to call. The CDR3 is 16 residues long. V shed 0 bases and J shed 1 base, with 12 bases lying between them. The germline gives CDR1 SGHVS, CDR2 FNYEAQ. Here the CDR3 DNA reads TGTGCCAGCAGCTTAGCGAGAGCCTCCTCGAACACTGAAGCTTTCTTT. Amino acids: CASSLARASSNTEAFF.

Notes on this clonotype: Since a much larger clone is just one base distant, this may be a read error. The chain combines TRBV6-5 with TRBJ1-4; D call uncertain. V lost 0 bases, J lost 5 bases, and 10 bases lay in between. CDR1 and CDR2 from the germline V gene are MNHEY and SVGAGI. The CDR3 extends over 15 amino acids. The CDR3 loop reads CASSYSAPLNEKLFF. DNA of the CDR3: TGTGCCAGCAGTTACTCGGCGCCACTCAATGAAAAACTGTTTTTT.

A note on this clonotype: Being one base from a much bigger clone, this may be a read error. The chain is built from TRBV29-1 and TRBJ1-2; 8 bases line up with TRBD1. CDR1 SQVTM and CDR2 ANQGSEA come from the germline V gene. Unmatched junction bases numbered 9, after V lost 6 bases and J lost 12 bases. This CDR3 is built from 11 residues. Written as DNA, the CDR3 is TGCAGCGTCACGGACAGGGCCGGCCACACCTTC. Its protein product is CSVTDRAGHTF.

V is TRBV29-1 and J is TRBJ1-4; the match to TRBD1 covers 11 bases. CDR1 and CDR2 from the germline V gene are SQVTM and ANQGSEA. This CDR3 spans 16 amino acids. With V trimmed by 4 bases and J by 7 bases, 11 bases remained unmatched. In DNA form, the CDR3 reads TGCAGCGTTGGAGGTCGGACAGGGGGCGGTGGTGAAAAACTGTTTTTT. Translating it yields CSVGGRTGGGGEKLFF.

This clonotype was seen once. The rearrangement links TRBV29-1 to TRBJ2-7; the match to TRBD2 covers 9 bases. The CDR3 extends over 14 amino acids. Germline V gene data show CDR1 as SQVTM and CDR2 as ANQGSEA. V was clipped by 8 bases and J by 0 bases; unmatched bases: 8. CDR3: CSFASGTYSYEQYF. The CDR3, as DNA: TGCAGCTTTGCTAGCGGGACCTACTCCTACGAGCAGTACTTC.

This clonotype was detected a few times. J is TRBJ2-3 and V is TRBV4-1; D may be TRBD2 (6 bases). V lost 4 bases and J lost 4, with 12 bases in between. Germline assignment: CDR1 MGHRA and CDR2 YSYEKL. The CDR3 totals 14 residues. The CDR3 loop reads CASSLAREADTQYF. The CDR3 DNA reads as TGCGCCAGCAGCCTCGCCAGGGAGGCAGATACGCAGTATTTT.

This clonotype was detected a few times. V gene TRBV14 combines with J gene TRBJ2-3; 9 nucleotides line up with TRBD2. The CDR3 covers 12 residues. With 10 bases clipped from V and 5 bases from J, the junction kept 4 bases outside the gene matches. Germline V CDR1 and CDR2: SGHDN, FVKESK. The chain's CDR3 is CATTAGGDTQYF. CDR3 DNA: TGTGCCACCACAGCGGGAGGAGATACGCAGTATTTT.

This clonotype was recorded at least ten times. The CDR3 nucleotides are TGTGCCAGCAGCCCCCTGGGGCAGGGGGGAGAGACCCAGTACTTC. Its protein is CASSPLGQGGETQYF. The chain is built from TRBV7-9 and TRBJ2-5; a possible D gene is TRBD1 (7 bases). V lost 5 bases to trimming and J lost 4 bases, with 17 bases between them. The CDR3 is 15 amino acids. Germline CDR1 and CDR2: SEHNR and FQNEAQ (reference sequence).

This clonotype has more than one count but fewer than ten. V is TRBV2 and J is TRBJ2-5, with 9 bases that match TRBD2. This CDR3 region has 15 residues. CDR1 is SNHLY and CDR2 is FYNNEI in the germline V gene. V dropped 6 bases and J dropped 5; count of bases not matched to a gene: 10. The CDR3 loop is CASRSSGSLGETQYF. As DNA, the CDR3 is TGTGCCAGCAGGAGTAGCGGGAGTCTTGGGGAGACCCAGTACTTC.